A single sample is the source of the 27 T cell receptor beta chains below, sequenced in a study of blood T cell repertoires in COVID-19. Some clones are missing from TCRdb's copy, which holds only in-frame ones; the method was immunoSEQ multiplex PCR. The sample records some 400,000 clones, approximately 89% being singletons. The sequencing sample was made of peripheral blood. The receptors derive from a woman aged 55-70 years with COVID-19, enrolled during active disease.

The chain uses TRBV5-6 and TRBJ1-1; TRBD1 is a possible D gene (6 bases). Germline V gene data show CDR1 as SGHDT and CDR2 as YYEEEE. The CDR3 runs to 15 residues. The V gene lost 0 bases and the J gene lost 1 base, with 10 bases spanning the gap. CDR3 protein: CASSLATGQNTEAFF. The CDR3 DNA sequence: TGTGCCAGCAGCTTGGCGACAGGTCAGAACACTGAAGCTTTCTTT. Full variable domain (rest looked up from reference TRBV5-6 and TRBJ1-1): DAGVTQSPTHLIKTRGQQVTLRCSPKSGHDTVSWYQQALGQGPQFIFQYYEEEERQRGNFPDRFSGHQFPNYSSELNVNALLLGDSALYLCASSLATGQNTEAFFGQGTRLTVV.

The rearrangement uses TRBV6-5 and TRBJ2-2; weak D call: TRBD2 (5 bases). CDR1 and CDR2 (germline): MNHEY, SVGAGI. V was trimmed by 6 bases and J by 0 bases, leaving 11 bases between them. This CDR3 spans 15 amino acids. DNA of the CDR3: TGTGCCAGCAGCAGGACTGTGTCGAACACCGGGGAGCTGTTTTTT. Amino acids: CASSRTVSNTGELFF.

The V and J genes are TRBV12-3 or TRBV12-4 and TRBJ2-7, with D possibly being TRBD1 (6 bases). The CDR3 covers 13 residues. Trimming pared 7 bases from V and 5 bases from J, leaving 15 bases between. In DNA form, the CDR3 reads TGTGCCAGCACCCCCACAGGGAGAAACGAGCAGTACTTC. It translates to CASTPTGRNEQYF.

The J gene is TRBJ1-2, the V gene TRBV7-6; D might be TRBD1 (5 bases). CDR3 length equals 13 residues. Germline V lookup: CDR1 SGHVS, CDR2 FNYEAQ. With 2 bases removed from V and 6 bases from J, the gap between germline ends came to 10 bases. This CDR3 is CASSLSGGNGYTF. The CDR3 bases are TGTGCCAGCAGCTTATCCGGGGGAAATGGCTACACCTTC. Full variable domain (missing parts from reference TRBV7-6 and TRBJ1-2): GAGVSQSPRYKVTKRGQDVALRCDPISGHVSLYWYRQALGQGPEFLTYFNYEAQQDKSGLPNDRFSAERPEGSISTLTIQRTEQRDSAMYRCASSLSGGNGYTFGSGTRLTVV.

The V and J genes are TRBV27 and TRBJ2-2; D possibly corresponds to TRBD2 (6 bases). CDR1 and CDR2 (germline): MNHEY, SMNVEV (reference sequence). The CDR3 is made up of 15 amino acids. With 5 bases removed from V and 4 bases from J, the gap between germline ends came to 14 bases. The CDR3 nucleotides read TGTGCCAGCAGTCTCGACCCGCGGGGCACCGGGGAGCTGTTTTTT. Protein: CASSLDPRGTGELFF.

The CDR3 DNA sequence: TGTGCCAGCAGCCACGACGGACAGGGTGAGAGGGGGGGCCCTCCAGATACGCAGTATTTT. This codes for CASSHDGQGERGGPPDTQYF. This rearrangement joins TRBV14 to TRBJ2-3; D might be TRBD1 (8 bases). Germline loops: CDR1 SGHDN, CDR2 FVKESK. Between the trimmed V and J ends, which lost 3 bases and 4 bases, there was a span of 29 bases. The length of the CDR3 is 20 residues.

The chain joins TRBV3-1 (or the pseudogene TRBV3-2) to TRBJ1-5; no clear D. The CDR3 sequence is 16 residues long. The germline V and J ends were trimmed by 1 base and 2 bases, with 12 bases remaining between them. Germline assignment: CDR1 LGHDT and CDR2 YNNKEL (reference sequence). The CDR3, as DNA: TGTGCCAGCAGCCAAGGGAACCTAGGAGGCAATCAGCCCCAGCATTTT. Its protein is CASSQGNLGGNQPQHF.

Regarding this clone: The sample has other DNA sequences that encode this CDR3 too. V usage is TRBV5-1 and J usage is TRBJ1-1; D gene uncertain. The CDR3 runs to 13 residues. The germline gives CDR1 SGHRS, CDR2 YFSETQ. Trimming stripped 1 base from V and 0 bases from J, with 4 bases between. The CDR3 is CASSLTVNTEAFF. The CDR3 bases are TGCGCCAGCAGCTTGACAGTGAACACTGAAGCTTTCTTT.

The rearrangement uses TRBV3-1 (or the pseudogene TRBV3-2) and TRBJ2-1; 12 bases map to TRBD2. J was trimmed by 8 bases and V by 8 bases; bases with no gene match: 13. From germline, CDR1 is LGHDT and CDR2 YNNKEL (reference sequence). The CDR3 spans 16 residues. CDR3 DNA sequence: TGTGCCAGCGGGCGGCGTCTAGCGGGGGGGTTTGATGAGCAGTTCTTC. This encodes CASGRRLAGGFDEQFF.

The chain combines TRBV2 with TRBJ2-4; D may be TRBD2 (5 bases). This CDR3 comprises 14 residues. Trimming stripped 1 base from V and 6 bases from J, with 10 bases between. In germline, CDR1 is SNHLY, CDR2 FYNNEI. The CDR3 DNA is TGTGCCAGCAGTGAAGTCCTAGCTGGAAACATTCAGTACTTC. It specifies CASSEVLAGNIQYF.

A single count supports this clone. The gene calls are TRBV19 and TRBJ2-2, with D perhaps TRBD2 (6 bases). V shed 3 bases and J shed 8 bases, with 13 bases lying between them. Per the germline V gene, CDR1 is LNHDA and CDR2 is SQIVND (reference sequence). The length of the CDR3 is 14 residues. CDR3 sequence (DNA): TGTGCCAGTAGTATGGTGCGGGGAACGGGGGAGCTGTTTTTT. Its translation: CASSMVRGTGELFF.

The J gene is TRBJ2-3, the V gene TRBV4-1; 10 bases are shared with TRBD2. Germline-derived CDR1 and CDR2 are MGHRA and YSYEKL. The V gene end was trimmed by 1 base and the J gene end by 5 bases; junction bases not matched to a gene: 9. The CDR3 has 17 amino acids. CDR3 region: CASSQGGSGGAGDTQYF. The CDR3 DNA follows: TGCGCCAGCAGCCAAGGAGGGAGCGGGGGGGCCGGAGATACGCAGTATTTT.

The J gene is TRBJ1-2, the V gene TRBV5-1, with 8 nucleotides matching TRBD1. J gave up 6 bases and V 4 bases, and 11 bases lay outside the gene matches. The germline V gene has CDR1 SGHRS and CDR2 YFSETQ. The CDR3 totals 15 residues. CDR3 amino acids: CASSLDRGLTDGYTF. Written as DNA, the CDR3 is TGCGCCAGCAGCCTAGACAGGGGCCTAACCGATGGCTACACCTTC.

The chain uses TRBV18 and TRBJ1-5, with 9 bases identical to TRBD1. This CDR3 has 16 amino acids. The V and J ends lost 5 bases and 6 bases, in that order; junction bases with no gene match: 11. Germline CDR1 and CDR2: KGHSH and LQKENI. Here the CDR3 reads CASSTDVGQGSQPQHF. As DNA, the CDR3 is TGTGCCAGCTCAACCGACGTGGGACAGGGAAGTCAGCCCCAGCATTTT.

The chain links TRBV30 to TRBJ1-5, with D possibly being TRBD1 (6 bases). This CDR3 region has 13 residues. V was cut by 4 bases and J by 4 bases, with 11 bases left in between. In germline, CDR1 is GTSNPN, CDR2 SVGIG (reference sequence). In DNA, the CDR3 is TGTGCCTGGAACAGGGACGGAAATCAGCCCCAGCATTTT. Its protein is CAWNRDGNQPQHF.

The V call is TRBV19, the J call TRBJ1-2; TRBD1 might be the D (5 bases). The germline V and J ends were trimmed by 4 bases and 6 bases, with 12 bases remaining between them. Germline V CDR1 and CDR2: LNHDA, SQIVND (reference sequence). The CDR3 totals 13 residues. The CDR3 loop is CASSRRGWDGYTF. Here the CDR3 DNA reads TGTGCCAGTAGTAGGAGGGGCTGGGATGGCTACACCTTC.

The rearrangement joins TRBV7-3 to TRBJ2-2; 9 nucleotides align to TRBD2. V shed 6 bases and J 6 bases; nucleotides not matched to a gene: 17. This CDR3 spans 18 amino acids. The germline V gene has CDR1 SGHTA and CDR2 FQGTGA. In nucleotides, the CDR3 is TGTGCCAGCAGTCCCCAGCCTAGCGGGGCGTCGTTGGCCGGGGAGCTGTTTTTT. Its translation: CASSPQPSGASLAGELFF.

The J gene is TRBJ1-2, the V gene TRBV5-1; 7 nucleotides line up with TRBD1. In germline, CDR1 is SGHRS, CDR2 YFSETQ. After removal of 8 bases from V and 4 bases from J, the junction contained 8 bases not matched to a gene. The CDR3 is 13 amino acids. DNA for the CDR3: TGCGCCAGTGATCTGACAGGGAGCTATGGCTACACCTTC. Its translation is CASDLTGSYGYTF.

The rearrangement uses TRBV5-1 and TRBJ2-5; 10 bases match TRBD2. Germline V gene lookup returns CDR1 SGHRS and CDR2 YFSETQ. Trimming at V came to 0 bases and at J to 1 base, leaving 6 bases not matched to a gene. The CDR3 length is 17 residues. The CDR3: CASSLGASGGFQETQYF. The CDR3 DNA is TGCGCCAGCAGCTTGGGGGCTAGCGGGGGCTTCCAAGAGACCCAGTACTTC.

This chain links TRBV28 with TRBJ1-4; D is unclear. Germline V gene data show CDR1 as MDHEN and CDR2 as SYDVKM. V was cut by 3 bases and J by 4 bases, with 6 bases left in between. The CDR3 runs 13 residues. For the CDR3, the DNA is TGTGCCAGCAGTTTGCCCGGTAATGAAAAACTGTTTTTT. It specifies CASSLPGNEKLFF.

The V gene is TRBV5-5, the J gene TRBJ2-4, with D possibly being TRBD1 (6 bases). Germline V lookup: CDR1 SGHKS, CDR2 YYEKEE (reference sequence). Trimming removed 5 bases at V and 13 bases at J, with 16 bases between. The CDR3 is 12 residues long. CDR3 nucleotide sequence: TGTGCCAGCAGTTTAGGGACACTGGAACAGTACTTC. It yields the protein CASSLGTLEQYF.

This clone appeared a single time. The CDR3, as DNA: TGTGCCAGCAGGATACAGGGGATTAGCAATCAGCCCCAGCATTTT. As protein: CASRIQGISNQPQHF. The rearrangement uses TRBV6-5 and TRBJ1-5; 7 bases are shared with TRBD1. Germline V lookup: CDR1 MNHEY, CDR2 SVGAGI. The V and J ends lost 6 bases and 0 bases, in that order; junction bases with no gene match: 5. The CDR3 runs 15 residues.

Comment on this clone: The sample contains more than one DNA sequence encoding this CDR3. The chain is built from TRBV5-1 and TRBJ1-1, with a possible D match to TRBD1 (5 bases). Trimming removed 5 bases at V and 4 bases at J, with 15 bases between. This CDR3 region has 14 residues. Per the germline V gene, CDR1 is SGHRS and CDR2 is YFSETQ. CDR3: CASSFSSGGTEAFF. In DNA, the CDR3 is TGCGCCAGCAGTTTCAGCTCGGGGGGCACTGAAGCTTTCTTT.

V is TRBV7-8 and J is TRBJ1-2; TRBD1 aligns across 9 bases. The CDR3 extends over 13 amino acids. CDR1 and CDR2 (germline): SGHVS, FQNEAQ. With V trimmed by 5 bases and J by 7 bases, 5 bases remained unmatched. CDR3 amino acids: CASSRDRVSGYTF. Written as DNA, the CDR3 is TGTGCCAGCAGCCGGGACAGGGTCTCTGGCTACACCTTC. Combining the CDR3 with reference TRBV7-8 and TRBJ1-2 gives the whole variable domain GAGVSQSPRYKVAKRGQDVALRCDPISGHVSLFWYQQALGQGPEFLTYFQNEAQLDKSGLPSDRFFAERPEGSVSTLKIQRTQQEDSAVYLCASSRDRVSGYTFGSGTRLTVV.

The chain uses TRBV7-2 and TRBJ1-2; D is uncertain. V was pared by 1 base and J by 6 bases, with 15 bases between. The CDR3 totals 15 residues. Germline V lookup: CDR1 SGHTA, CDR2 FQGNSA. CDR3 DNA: TGTGCCAGCAGCTTAGGCGGGATCAGCGGAGATGGCTACACCTTC. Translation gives CASSLGGISGDGYTF. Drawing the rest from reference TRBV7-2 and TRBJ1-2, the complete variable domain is GAGVSQSPSNKVTEKGKDVELRCDPISGHTALYWYRQSLGQGLEFLIYFQGNSAPDKSGLPSDRFSAERTGGSVSTLTIQRTQQEDSAVYLCASSLGGISGDGYTFGSGTRLTVV.

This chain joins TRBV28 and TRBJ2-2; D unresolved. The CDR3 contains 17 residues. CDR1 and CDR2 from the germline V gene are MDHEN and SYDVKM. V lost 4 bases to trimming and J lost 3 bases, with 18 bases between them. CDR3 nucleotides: TGTGCCAGCAGTTCCACCTCATACAGATACCACACCGGGGAGCTGTTTTTT. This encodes CASSSTSYRYHTGELFF. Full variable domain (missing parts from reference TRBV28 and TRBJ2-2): DVKVTQSSRYLVKRTGEKVFLECVQDMDHENMFWYRQDPGLGLRLIYFSYDVKMKEKGDIPEGYSVSREKKERFSLILESASTNQTSMYLCASSSTSYRYHTGELFFGEGSRLTVL.

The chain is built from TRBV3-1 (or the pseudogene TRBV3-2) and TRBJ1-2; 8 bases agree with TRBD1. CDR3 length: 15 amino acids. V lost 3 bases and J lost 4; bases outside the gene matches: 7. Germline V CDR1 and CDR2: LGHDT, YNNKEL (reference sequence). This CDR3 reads CASSQTGASGYGYTF. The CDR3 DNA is TGTGCCAGCAGCCAGACAGGGGCTAGCGGCTATGGCTACACCTTC.